Each of the 10 T cell receptor beta chains below was sequenced from the same sample in a study of graft-versus-host responses after intestinal transplantation. Clones were sequenced by immunoSEQ multiplex PCR, and TCRdb holds only the in-frame ones, with some missing. The profile shows approximately 88,000 clones, roughly 90% of them singletons. Which antigens these TCRs recognize remains unknown. The sequences come from unstimulated CD4+ T cells sorted from spleen or lymph node cells, collected before intestinal transplant. The receptors shown here come from a human donor who received an intestinal transplant.

This chain joins TRBV19 and TRBJ2-7; 7 bases fit TRBD1. Trimming at V came to 6 bases and at J to 0 bases, leaving 5 bases not matched to a gene. Germline assignment: CDR1 LNHDA and CDR2 SQIVND (reference sequence). The CDR3 consists of 14 residues. This CDR3 reads CASSIAGGSYEQYF. CDR3 DNA: TGTGCCAGTAGCATCGCAGGGGGCTCCTACGAGCAGTACTTC.

With regard to this clone: The junction does not match germline at one end; this may be a read error. The chain carries TRBV5-1 and TRBJ1-2, with D tentatively TRBD1 (5 bases). This CDR3 is built from 13 residues. Germline V CDR1 and CDR2: SGHRS, YFSETQ. The CDR3 protein is CASSLQDHYGHTF. CDR3 DNA sequence: TGCGCCAGCAGCTTACAGGACCACTATGGCCACACCTTC.

The chain joins TRBV25-1 to TRBJ2-5; 8 nucleotides line up with TRBD1. This CDR3 has 15 residues. Germline V gene lookup returns CDR1 MGHDK and CDR2 SYGVNS. The trim removed 4 bases at V and 0 bases at J, leaving 4 bases unmatched. CDR3 sequence (DNA): TGTGCCAGCAGTGCCCACAGGGGGAACCAAGAGACCCAGTACTTC. This translates into CASSAHRGNQETQYF.

The CDR3 region is CASSSQGSGGELFF. CDR3 nucleotide sequence: TGTGCCAGCAGCTCCCAGGGGAGTGGCGGGGAGCTGTTTTTT. The chain uses TRBV7-3 and TRBJ2-2; D is perhaps TRBD1 (6 bases). The length of the CDR3 is 14 residues. With 4 bases removed from V and 7 bases from J, the gap between germline ends came to 13 bases. Germline V lookup: CDR1 SGHTA, CDR2 FQGTGA.

V and J are TRBV21-1 and TRBJ2-3; TRBD2 reflects the table's D call only, with no check against the DNA. TRBV21-1 is deemed a pseudogene. This CDR3 comprises 15 residues. In DNA form, the CDR3 reads TGTGCCAGCAGCTCGCGGCGGCCCTGCACAGATACGCAGTATTTT. Translation: CASSSRRPCTDTQYF.

The rearrangement uses TRBV5-6 and TRBJ1-1; D uncertain. This CDR3 has 14 amino acids. CDR1 is SGHDT, CDR2 YYEEEE, per germline. Between the trimmed V and J ends, which lost 6 bases and 4 bases, there was a span of 16 bases. This CDR3 reads CASIPHGRGTEAFF. The CDR3 DNA follows: TGTGCCAGCATTCCGCACGGGCGGGGCACTGAAGCTTTCTTT.

This clone is a singleton in its sample. This chain uses TRBV11-2 with TRBJ1-3; perhaps TRBD1 as D (5 bases). The CDR3 contains 14 residues. Germline V CDR1 and CDR2: SGHAT, FQNNGV. Trimming removed 2 bases at V and 5 bases at J, with 10 bases between. DNA of the CDR3: TGTGCCAGCAGCTTATTACGGGGGAGAAACACCATATATTTT. As protein: CASSLLRGRNTIYF.

This chain joins TRBV5-4 and TRBJ2-5, with 13 nucleotides matching TRBD2. CDR3 length: 16 residues. J lost 2 bases, V lost 4 bases, and 5 bases had no gene match. Germline CDR1 reads SGHNT; CDR2 reads YYREEE (reference sequence). This CDR3 reads CASSATSGGPQETQYF. In DNA, the CDR3 is TGTGCCAGCAGCGCGACTAGCGGGGGGCCACAAGAGACCCAGTACTTC.

The CDR3 DNA follows: TGTGCCAGCAGCGTAGTAGGGACAGGGGGCACCGGGGAGCTGTTTTTT. Encoded protein: CASSVVGTGGTGELFF. This sequence joins TRBV9 and TRBJ2-2, with TRBD1 matching over 11 bases. The CDR3 loop spans 16 amino acids. Germline CDR1 reads SGDLS; CDR2 reads YYNGEE. V gave up 0 bases and J gave up 4 bases; unmatched junction bases: 2.

The chain carries TRBV4-1 and TRBJ2-1; 9 bases line up with TRBD2. The V gene's germline CDR1 is MGHRA and CDR2 YSYEKL. The CDR3 is 14 amino acids. The V and J ends lost 8 bases and 7 bases, in that order; junction bases with no gene match: 9. The CDR3: CASRSAGGRNEQFF. CDR3 coding DNA: TGCGCCAGCCGGTCCGCGGGGGGGCGTAATGAGCAGTTCTTC.